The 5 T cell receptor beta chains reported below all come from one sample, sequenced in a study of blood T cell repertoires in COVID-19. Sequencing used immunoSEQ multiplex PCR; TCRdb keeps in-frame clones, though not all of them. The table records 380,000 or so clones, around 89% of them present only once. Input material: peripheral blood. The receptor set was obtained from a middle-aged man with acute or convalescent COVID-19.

The CDR3 is CASSSPLTGGRTPGSGTGELFF. Written as DNA, the CDR3 is TGTGCCAGCAGCTCCCCCCTTACAGGGGGCCGAACACCGGGCTCGGGGACCGGGGAGCTGTTTTTT. The chain employs TRBV7-3 and TRBJ2-2, with TRBD1 matching 9 bases. From germline, CDR1 is SGHTA and CDR2 FQGTGA. Losses at the gene ends were 4 bases for V and 5 bases for J; bases not matched to a gene: 26. The CDR3 is made up of 22 amino acids.

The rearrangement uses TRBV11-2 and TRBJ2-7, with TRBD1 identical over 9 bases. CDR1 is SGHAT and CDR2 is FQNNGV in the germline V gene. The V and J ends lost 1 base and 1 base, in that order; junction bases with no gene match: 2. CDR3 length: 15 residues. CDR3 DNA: TGTGCCAGCAGCTTAGCCGGGACAGGGTCCTACGAGCAGTACTTC. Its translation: CASSLAGTGSYEQYF.

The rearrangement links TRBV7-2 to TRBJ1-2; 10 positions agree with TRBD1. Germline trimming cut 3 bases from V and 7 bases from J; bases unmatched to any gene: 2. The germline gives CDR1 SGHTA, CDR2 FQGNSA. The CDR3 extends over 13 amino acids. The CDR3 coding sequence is TGTGCCAGCAGCTTGACAGGGGGCTTTGGCTACACCTTC. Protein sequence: CASSLTGGFGYTF.

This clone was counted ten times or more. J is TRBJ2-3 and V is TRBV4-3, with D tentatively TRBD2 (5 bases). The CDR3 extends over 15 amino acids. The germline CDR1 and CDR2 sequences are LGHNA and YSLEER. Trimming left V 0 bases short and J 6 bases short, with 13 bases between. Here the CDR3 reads CASSQDPEGRDTQYF. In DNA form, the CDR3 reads TGCGCCAGCAGCCAAGATCCCGAGGGCCGGGATACGCAGTATTTT.

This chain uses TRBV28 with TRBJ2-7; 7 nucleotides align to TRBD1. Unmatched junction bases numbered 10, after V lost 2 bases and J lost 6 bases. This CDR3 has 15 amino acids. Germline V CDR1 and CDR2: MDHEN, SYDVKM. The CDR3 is CASSLEKGASFEQYF. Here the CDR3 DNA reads TGTGCCAGCAGTTTAGAAAAGGGGGCTTCTTTCGAGCAGTACTTC.